The rows below give T cell receptor beta chains drawn from one sample of a study of blood T cells in healthy people across ages. MiXCR, run by TCRdb on the 5' RACE reads, gives a single entry per CDR3 protein. The table records around 800,000 distinct CDR3 sequences, approximately 59% of them present only once. Sequencing input: blood. Receptors were obtained from a man under 40 in good health. Each CDR3 is given with its conserved first and last residue. Each record gives: CDR3 length, D gene, J gene, V gene, clone size, CDR3 DNA, CDR3 protein. A D gene is named only where the DNA matches it firmly. Clone size appears in some rows only: once, few, many, or a class for an expanded clone.

11,NA,TRBJ2-1,TRBV2,few,TGTGCCAGCAGGGAGTCGGATGAGCAGTTCTTC,CASRESDEQFF
19,NA,TRBJ2-4,TRBV28,NA,TGTGCCAGCAGGAAGCGGGGACAGACTAGCGAGATAGCCAAAAACATTCAGTACTTC,CASRKRGQTSEIAKNIQYF
15,TRBD1,TRBJ1-5,TRBV7-9,NA,TGTGCCAGCAGCCCCATGGACAGGGGGCACCAGCCCCAGCATTTT,CASSPMDRGHQPQHF
16,NA,TRBJ2-2,TRBV14,NA,TGTGCCAGCAGCCCTCCTCGGACACTCAAAACCGGGGAGCTGTTTTTT,CASSPPRTLKTGELFF
13,TRBD1,TRBJ1-1,TRBV29-1,few,TGCAGCGCCGTCGGACAGGGGAACACTGAAGCTTTCTTT,CSAVGQGNTEAFF
13,NA,TRBJ2-5,TRBV14,NA,TGTGCCAGCAGCCAGTGGTCGTGGGAGACCCAGTACTTC,CASSQWSWETQYF
11,NA,TRBJ2-1,TRBV2,NA,TGTGCCAGCAGTGAATTGGGGCTGAAGTTCTTC,CASSELGLKFF
14,NA,TRBJ2-7,TRBV5-5,NA,TGTGCCAGCAGCCTAGATGATGTGGGCTACGAGCAGTACTTC,CASSLDDVGYEQYF
13,TRBD1,TRBJ1-4,TRBV6-6,NA,TGTGCCAGCACGGGACAGGGTGGTGAAAAACTGTTTTTT,CASTGQGGEKLFF
14,NA,TRBJ2-5,TRBV4-2,few,TGTGCCAGCAGCCAAGTTGACGGGGGAGAGACCCAGTACTTC,CASSQVDGGETQYF